This T cell receptor (beta chain) is drawn from a study of blood T cells in healthy people across ages. General study points: Possibly confounding the expanded clonotype changes was the fact that donor CMV status was unknown. It was the long-lived donors that had more naive CD4+ cells and higher diversity than aged donors.

A note on this clonotype: Antigen: not known.

The germline V gene encodes CDR1 DFQATT and CDR2 SNEGSKA (reference sequence). V dropped 3 bases and J dropped 5; count of bases not matched to a gene: 7. The CDR3 length is 14 residues. A second PCR, run for roughly 7 to 11 cycles, used a sample-barcoded 5' primer plus a J-beta primer mix. Each CDR3 protein gets one entry after TCRdb re-called the 5' RACE reads with MiXCR. The sample includes about 970,000 distinct CDR3 sequences, 51% seen only once; the top ten take around 21%. This clonotype was obtained from a woman in her sixties or seventies in good health. Sequencing was carried out using blood. The chain couples TRBV20-1 to TRBJ2-7; 10 positions agree with TRBD1. The CDR3 region is CSASPGQGRDEQYF. The CDR3 nucleotides read TGCAGTGCTAGTCCGGGACAGGGGAGGGACGAGCAGTACTTC.